Listed below are T cell receptor beta chains from one sample, sequenced in a study of T-cell memory formation after mild COVID-19. TCRdb used MiXCR to reprocess the 5' RACE reads, holding one entry per CDR3 protein. This sample has roughly 280,000 distinct CDR3 sequences; under 8.5% occur once, and the top ten carry 22%. Sequencing input: PBMCs or a T cell subset sorted from them (not recorded which). Source of these receptors: a man between 18 and 35 years old who had mild COVID-19 (a few samples of this study predate the infection). Cell type and time point are not known. Each CDR3 is given with its conserved first and last residue. Each record gives: D gene, CDR3 length, clone size, J gene, V gene, CDR3 DNA, CDR3 protein. D genes are given only for firm matches. Only some rows state a clone size, as once, few, many or a class for expanded clones.

D gene: NA; CDR3 length: 12; clone size: NA; J gene: TRBJ2-1; V gene: TRBV2; CDR3 DNA: TGTGCCAGCAGGACGGAGTACAATGAGCAGTTCTTC; CDR3 protein: CASRTEYNEQFF
D gene: TRBD1; CDR3 length: 17; clone size: few; J gene: TRBJ1-5; V gene: TRBV10-3; CDR3 DNA: TGTGCCATCAGTGAGTCGCTAGGGCAGGGGGTTGGCCAGCCCCAGCATTTT; CDR3 protein: CAISESLGQGVGQPQHF
D gene: NA; CDR3 length: 13; clone size: NA; J gene: TRBJ2-5; V gene: TRBV5-4; CDR3 DNA: TGTGCCAGCGGGCGGGCCGGACAAGAGACCCAGTACTTC; CDR3 protein: CASGRAGQETQYF
D gene: NA; CDR3 length: 15; clone size: NA; J gene: TRBJ1-1; V gene: TRBV20-1; CDR3 DNA: TGCAGTGCTAGAGTCGGAGCAGGACCGGACACTGAAGCTTTCTTT; CDR3 protein: CSARVGAGPDTEAFF
D gene: NA; CDR3 length: 12; clone size: few; J gene: TRBJ1-3; V gene: TRBV7-9; CDR3 DNA: TGTGCCAGCAGCTTCGCCGAAAACACCATATATTTT; CDR3 protein: CASSFAENTIYF
D gene: NA; CDR3 length: 20; clone size: NA; J gene: TRBJ2-3; V gene: TRBV4-3; CDR3 DNA: TGCGCCAGCAGCCAGGACATTCCGGGACAGGGACTAGTCAGCACAGATACGCAGTATTTT; CDR3 protein: CASSQDIPGQGLVSTDTQYF
D gene: NA; CDR3 length: 16; clone size: NA; J gene: TRBJ2-2; V gene: TRBV5-1; CDR3 DNA: TGCGCCAGCACCTCCTCCGGGTTACGGAACACCGGGGAGCTGTTTTTT; CDR3 protein: CASTSSGLRNTGELFF
D gene: NA; CDR3 length: 13; clone size: many; J gene: TRBJ2-1; V gene: TRBV28; CDR3 DNA: TGTGCCAGCAGTTTAGTCGGCTACAATGAGCAGTTCTTC; CDR3 protein: CASSLVGYNEQFF
D gene: NA; CDR3 length: 14; clone size: NA; J gene: TRBJ2-5; V gene: TRBV6-2/TRBV6-3; CDR3 DNA: TGTGCCAGCAGCCGGCTGACGGGAGAAGAGACCCAGTACTTC; CDR3 protein: CASSRLTGEETQYF
D gene: TRBD1; CDR3 length: 15; clone size: NA; J gene: TRBJ1-5; V gene: TRBV6-5; CDR3 DNA: TGTGCCAGCAGTCCCTGGGACAGCATGGGACAGCCCCAGCATTTT; CDR3 protein: CASSPWDSMGQPQHF
D gene: NA; CDR3 length: 17; clone size: few; J gene: TRBJ2-3; V gene: TRBV28; CDR3 DNA: TGTGCCAGCAGTTTACACGGGGGCGGGGTGTCCACAGATACGCAGTATTTT; CDR3 protein: CASSLHGGGVSTDTQYF
D gene: TRBD2; CDR3 length: 14; clone size: many; J gene: TRBJ2-5; V gene: TRBV20-1; CDR3 DNA: TGCAGTGCTAGAGATGGGGGGGAGGGGGAGACCCAGTACTTC; CDR3 protein: CSARDGGEGETQYF
D gene: NA; CDR3 length: 14; clone size: few; J gene: TRBJ2-3; V gene: TRBV12-3/TRBV12-4; CDR3 DNA: TGTGCCAGCAGGGCCGGGGAACCCCCAGATACGCAGTATTTT; CDR3 protein: CASRAGEPPDTQYF
D gene: NA; CDR3 length: 15; clone size: NA; J gene: TRBJ2-5; V gene: TRBV7-9; CDR3 DNA: TGTGCCAGCAGCTTAGCGTCACTGGGGGGAGAGACCCAGTACTTC; CDR3 protein: CASSLASLGGETQYF
D gene: TRBD1; CDR3 length: 13; clone size: many; J gene: TRBJ2-3; V gene: TRBV12-3/TRBV12-4; CDR3 DNA: TGTGCCAGCAGCCGCGACAGGGGAGATACGCAGTATTTT; CDR3 protein: CASSRDRGDTQYF
D gene: TRBD1; CDR3 length: 14; clone size: few; J gene: TRBJ2-3; V gene: TRBV12-3/TRBV12-4; CDR3 DNA: TGTGCCAGCAGGTCCGGACAGGGGTCAGATACGCAGTATTTT; CDR3 protein: CASRSGQGSDTQYF
D gene: NA; CDR3 length: 13; clone size: NA; J gene: TRBJ2-3; V gene: TRBV11-2; CDR3 DNA: TGTGCCAGCAGCTTAGATCTCGGAGATACGCAGTATTTT; CDR3 protein: CASSLDLGDTQYF
D gene: TRBD1; CDR3 length: 15; clone size: NA; J gene: TRBJ1-5; V gene: TRBV5-1; CDR3 DNA: TGCGCCAGCGCGCCGGGACAGGGAGGGATTCAGCCCCAGCATTTT; CDR3 protein: CASAPGQGGIQPQHF
D gene: TRBD2; CDR3 length: 17; clone size: many; J gene: TRBJ2-5; V gene: TRBV5-1; CDR3 DNA: TGCGCCAGCAGCTTAACCTTACTAGCGGGGACTCGTGAGACCCAGTACTTC; CDR3 protein: CASSLTLLAGTRETQYF
D gene: NA; CDR3 length: 15; clone size: few; J gene: TRBJ2-7; V gene: TRBV3-1; CDR3 DNA: TGTGCCAGCAGCCAGATAACTAGTCCCCTCGACGAGCAGTACTTC; CDR3 protein: CASSQITSPLDEQYF
D gene: TRBD2; CDR3 length: 14; clone size: NA; J gene: TRBJ2-1; V gene: TRBV20-1; CDR3 DNA: TGCAGTGCTCGGACTAGCGGGGGGGCCTGGGAGCAGTTCTTC; CDR3 protein: CSARTSGGAWEQFF
D gene: TRBD1; CDR3 length: 14; clone size: NA; J gene: TRBJ2-1; V gene: TRBV5-1; CDR3 DNA: TGCGCCAGCGCACAGGGGGCTGGATCCAATGAGCAGTTCTTC; CDR3 protein: CASAQGAGSNEQFF
D gene: NA; CDR3 length: 14; clone size: NA; J gene: TRBJ1-4; V gene: TRBV14; CDR3 DNA: TGTGCCAGCAGCCAATTCCTAGGACAGGAAAAACTGTTTTTT; CDR3 protein: CASSQFLGQEKLFF
D gene: NA; CDR3 length: 11; clone size: few; J gene: TRBJ2-3; V gene: TRBV10-2; CDR3 DNA: TGCGCCGCGAAGAGCACAGATACGCAGTATTTT; CDR3 protein: CAAKSTDTQYF
D gene: NA; CDR3 length: 19; clone size: many; J gene: TRBJ2-5; V gene: TRBV7-2; CDR3 DNA: TGTGCCAGCAGCTTAGAGGGTCCTTCCGAAAGCGGACGTAAAGAGACCCAGTACTTC; CDR3 protein: CASSLEGPSESGRKETQYF
D gene: TRBD1; CDR3 length: 14; clone size: many; J gene: TRBJ1-3; V gene: TRBV12-3/TRBV12-4; CDR3 DNA: TGTGCCAGCAGGGACAGGATCTCTGGAAACACCATATATTTT; CDR3 protein: CASRDRISGNTIYF
D gene: TRBD2; CDR3 length: 14; clone size: few; J gene: TRBJ2-3; V gene: TRBV7-2; CDR3 DNA: TGTGCCAGCAGCTTAGCTCGGGGGGTGGATACGCAGTATTTT; CDR3 protein: CASSLARGVDTQYF
D gene: NA; CDR3 length: 13; clone size: many; J gene: TRBJ2-3; V gene: TRBV5-1; CDR3 DNA: TGTGCCAGCAGTTCAGCTAGCACAGATACGCAGTATTTT; CDR3 protein: CASSSASTDTQYF
D gene: NA; CDR3 length: 12; clone size: NA; J gene: TRBJ2-5; V gene: TRBV30; CDR3 DNA: TGTGCCTGGAGTGCCCCTCAAGAGACCCAGTACTTC; CDR3 protein: CAWSAPQETQYF
D gene: NA; CDR3 length: 14; clone size: NA; J gene: TRBJ1-5; V gene: TRBV6-1; CDR3 DNA: TGTGCCAGCAGTGATACAGGGTCGCATCAGCCCCAGCATTTT; CDR3 protein: CASSDTGSHQPQHF
D gene: NA; CDR3 length: 15; clone size: many; J gene: TRBJ2-1; V gene: TRBV12-3/TRBV12-4; CDR3 DNA: TGTGCCAGCAGTTCGCAGCAGGGCTCCTACAATGAGCAGTTCTTC; CDR3 protein: CASSSQQGSYNEQFF